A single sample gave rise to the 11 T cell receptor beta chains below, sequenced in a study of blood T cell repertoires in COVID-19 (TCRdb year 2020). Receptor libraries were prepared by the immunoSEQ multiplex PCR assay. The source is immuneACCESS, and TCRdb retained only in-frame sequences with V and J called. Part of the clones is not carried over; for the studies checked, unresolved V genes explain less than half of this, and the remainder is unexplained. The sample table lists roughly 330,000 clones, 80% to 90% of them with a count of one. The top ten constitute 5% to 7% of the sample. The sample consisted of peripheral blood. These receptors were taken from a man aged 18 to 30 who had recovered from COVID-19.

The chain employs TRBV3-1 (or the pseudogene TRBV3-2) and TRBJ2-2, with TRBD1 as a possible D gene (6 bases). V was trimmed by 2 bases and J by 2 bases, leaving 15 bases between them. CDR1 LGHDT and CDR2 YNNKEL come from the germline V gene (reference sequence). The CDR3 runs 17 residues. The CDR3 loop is CASSQLVRGLNTGELFF. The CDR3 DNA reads TGTGCCAGCAGCCAACTCGTCAGGGGCCTAAACACCGGGGAGCTGTTTTTT.

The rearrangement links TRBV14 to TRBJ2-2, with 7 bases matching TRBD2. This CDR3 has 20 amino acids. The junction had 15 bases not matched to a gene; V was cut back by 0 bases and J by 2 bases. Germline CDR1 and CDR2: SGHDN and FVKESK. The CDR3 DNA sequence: TGTGCCAGCAGCCAAGAACCCCAGCGGGGCCCGAAATCAAACACCGGGGAGCTGTTTTTT. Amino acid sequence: CASSQEPQRGPKSNTGELFF. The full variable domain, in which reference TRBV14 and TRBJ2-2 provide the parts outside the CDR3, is EAGVTQFPSHSVIEKGQTVTLRCDPISGHDNLYWYRRVMGKEIKFLLHFVKESKQDESGMPNNRFLAERTGGTYSTLKVQPAELEDSGVYFCASSQEPQRGPKSNTGELFFGEGSRLTVL.

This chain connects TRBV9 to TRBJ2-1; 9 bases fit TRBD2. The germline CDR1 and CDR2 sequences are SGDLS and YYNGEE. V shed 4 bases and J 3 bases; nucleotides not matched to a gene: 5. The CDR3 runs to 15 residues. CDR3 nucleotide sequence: TGTGCCAGCAGCTTAGCGGGGGAGAGCTACAATGAGCAGTTCTTC. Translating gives CASSLAGESYNEQFF.

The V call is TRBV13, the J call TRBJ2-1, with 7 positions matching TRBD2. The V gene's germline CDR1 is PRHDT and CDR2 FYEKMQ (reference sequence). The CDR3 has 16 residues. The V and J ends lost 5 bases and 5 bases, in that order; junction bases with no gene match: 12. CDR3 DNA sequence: TGTGCCAGCAGCCTCTTAACGGCTAGCGGAAACAATGAGCAGTTCTTC. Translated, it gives CASSLLTASGNNEQFF.

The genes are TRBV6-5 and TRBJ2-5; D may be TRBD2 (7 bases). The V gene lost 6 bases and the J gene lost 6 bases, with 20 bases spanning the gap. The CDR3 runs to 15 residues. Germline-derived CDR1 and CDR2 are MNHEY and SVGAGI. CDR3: CASRSGTSMLKTQYF. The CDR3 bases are TGTGCCAGCAGGAGCGGGACATCGATGTTAAAGACCCAGTACTTC.

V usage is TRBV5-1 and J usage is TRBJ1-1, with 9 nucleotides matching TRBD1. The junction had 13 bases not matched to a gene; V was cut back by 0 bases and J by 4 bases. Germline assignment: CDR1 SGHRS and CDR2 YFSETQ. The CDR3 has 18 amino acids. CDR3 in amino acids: CASSLAPGQGRGSTEAFF. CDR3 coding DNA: TGCGCCAGCAGCTTGGCTCCGGGACAGGGAAGGGGTAGCACTGAAGCTTTCTTT. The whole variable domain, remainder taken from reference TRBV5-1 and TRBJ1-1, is KAGVTQTPRYLIKTRGQQVTLSCSPISGHRSVSWYQQTPGQGLQFLFEYFSETQRNKGNFPGRFSGRQFSNSRSEMNVSTLELGDSALYLCASSLAPGQGRGSTEAFFGQGTRLTVV.

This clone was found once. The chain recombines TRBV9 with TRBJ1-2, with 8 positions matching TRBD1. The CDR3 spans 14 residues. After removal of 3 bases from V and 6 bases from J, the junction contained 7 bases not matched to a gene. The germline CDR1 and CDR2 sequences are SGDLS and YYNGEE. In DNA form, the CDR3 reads TGTGCCAGCAGCGCGACAGGGGTAGGTGATGGCTACACCTTC. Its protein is CASSATGVGDGYTF.

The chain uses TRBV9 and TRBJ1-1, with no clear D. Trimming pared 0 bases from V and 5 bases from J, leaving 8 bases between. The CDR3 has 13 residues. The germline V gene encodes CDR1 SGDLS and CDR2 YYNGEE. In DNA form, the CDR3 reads TGTGCCAGCAGCGTAGGTCAAACAACTGAAGCTTTCTTT. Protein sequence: CASSVGQTTEAFF.

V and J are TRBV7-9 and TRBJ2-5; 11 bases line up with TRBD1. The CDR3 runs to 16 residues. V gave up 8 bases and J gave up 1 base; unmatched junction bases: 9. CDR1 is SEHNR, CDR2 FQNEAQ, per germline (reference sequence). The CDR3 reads CASAEGDRGAQETQYF. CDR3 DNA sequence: TGTGCCAGCGCCGAGGGGGACAGGGGGGCCCAAGAGACCCAGTACTTC.

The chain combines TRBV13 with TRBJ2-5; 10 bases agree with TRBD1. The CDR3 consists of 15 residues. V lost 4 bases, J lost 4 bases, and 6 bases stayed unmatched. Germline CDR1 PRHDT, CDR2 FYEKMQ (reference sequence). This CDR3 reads CASSSPGQGRETQYF. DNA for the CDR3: TGTGCCAGCAGCTCGCCGGGACAGGGGAGAGAGACCCAGTACTTC. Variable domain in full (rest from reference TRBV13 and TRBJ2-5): AAGVIQSPRHLIKEKRETATLKCYPIPRHDTVYWYQQGPGQDPQFLISFYEKMQSDKGSIPDRFSAQQFSDYHSELNMSSLELGDSALYFCASSSPGQGRETQYFGPGTRLLVL.

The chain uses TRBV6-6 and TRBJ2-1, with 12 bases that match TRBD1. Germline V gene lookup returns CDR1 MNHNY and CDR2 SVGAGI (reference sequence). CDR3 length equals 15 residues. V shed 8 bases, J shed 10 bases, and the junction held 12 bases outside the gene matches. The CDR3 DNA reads TGTGCCAGCGGCTACCGGGACAGGGGGCTTGGGGAGCAGTTCTTC. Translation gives CASGYRDRGLGEQFF.